The 14 T cell receptor beta chains in this list originate from one sample, sequenced in a study of blood T cell repertoires in COVID-19. Clones were sequenced by immunoSEQ multiplex PCR, and TCRdb holds only the in-frame ones, with some missing. Here the sample spans around 700,000 clones, just under 90% being singletons. The sequencing sample was made of peripheral blood. All receptors come from a woman aged 18-30 years with acute or convalescent COVID-19.

This clone showed up just a few times. The CDR3 DNA reads as TGTGCCAGCAGCTTAGTGCGGGGGGCTGGGATATATAGCAATCAGCCCCAGCATTTT. It is translated as CASSLVRGAGIYSNQPQHF. The chain links TRBV5-8 to TRBJ1-5; the D gene is possibly TRBD1 (6 bases). The germline V gene has CDR1 SGHTS and CDR2 YDEGEE. The length of the CDR3 is 19 residues. Trimming took 2 bases from V and 0 from J, leaving 21 bases between them.

This chain uses TRBV19 with TRBJ1-3; possible D gene TRBD1, 6 bases. The length of the CDR3 is 17 residues. Trimming removed 5 bases at V and 5 bases at J, with 22 bases between. The germline V gene encodes CDR1 LNHDA and CDR2 SQIVND (reference sequence). The CDR3 DNA reads TGTGCCAGTAGTCAAGAAACGAATACAGGGCTGAGAAACACCATATATTTT. Protein: CASSQETNTGLRNTIYF.

The J gene is TRBJ1-3, the V gene TRBV4-1; D might be TRBD1 (6 bases). The CDR3 spans 17 residues. V lost 4 bases to trimming and J lost 0 bases, with 16 bases between them. CDR1 and CDR2 from the germline V gene are MGHRA and YSYEKL. The CDR3 is CASSLNLNRASGNTIYF. In DNA, the CDR3 is TGCGCCAGCAGCCTCAACTTAAACAGGGCCTCTGGAAACACCATATATTTT.

This chain uses TRBV24-1 with TRBJ2-5; 7 bases line up with TRBD1. V trimming: 6 bases; J trimming: 4 bases; junction bases outside the gene matches: 7. The germline V gene has CDR1 KGHDR and CDR2 SFDVKD. The CDR3 is 14 residues long. DNA of the CDR3: TGTGCCACCAGTCCGGGACAGCCGGGAGAGACCCAGTACTTC. Protein sequence: CATSPGQPGETQYF.

The genes are TRBV7-9 and TRBJ2-3, with TRBD2 matching over 11 bases. Looked up from germline, CDR1 is SEHNR and CDR2 is FQNEAQ (reference sequence). The CDR3 extends over 16 amino acids. Losses at the gene ends were 2 bases for V and 1 base for J; bases not matched to a gene: 2. CDR3 region: CASSLRTSGRTDTQYF. The DNA of the CDR3 is TGTGCCAGCAGCTTAAGGACTAGCGGGCGCACAGATACGCAGTATTTT.

V usage is TRBV6-2 or TRBV6-3 and J usage is TRBJ2-3; 14 nucleotides align to TRBD2. J was trimmed by 5 bases and V by 2 bases; bases with no gene match: 6. Germline V gene sequence: CDR1 MNHEY, CDR2 SVGEGT. This CDR3 comprises 17 residues. For the CDR3, the DNA is TGTGCCAGCAGTTACCGGACTAGCGGGGGGCCCAGAGATACGCAGTATTTT. Its protein is CASSYRTSGGPRDTQYF.

J is TRBJ2-2 and V is TRBV3-1 (or the pseudogene TRBV3-2), with no clear D. The CDR3 contains 13 residues. Trimming left V 4 bases short and J 6 bases short, with 9 bases between. Germline V gene lookup returns CDR1 LGHDT and CDR2 YNNKEL (reference sequence). The CDR3 loop is CASSPHQAGELFF. The DNA of the CDR3 is TGTGCCAGCAGCCCACATCAGGCCGGGGAGCTGTTTTTT.

The rearrangement links TRBV9 to TRBJ2-5, with D maybe TRBD1 (6 bases). V dropped 3 bases and J dropped 2 bases, with 11 bases sitting between them. The CDR3 loop spans 14 amino acids. The germline gives CDR1 SGDLS, CDR2 YYNGEE. The DNA of the CDR3 is TGTGCCAGCAGCGCGACAGGTGCACAAGAGACCCAGTACTTC. Protein: CASSATGAQETQYF.

V is TRBV5-5 and J is TRBJ2-7; D is perhaps TRBD2 (6 bases). V was shortened by 2 bases and J by 5 bases, with 20 bases between the two germline ends. The CDR3 is made up of 16 amino acids. Germline assignment: CDR1 SGHKS and CDR2 YYEKEE (reference sequence). CDR3 loop: CASSLSPRRGTDEQYF. The CDR3 nucleotides are TGTGCCAGCAGCTTATCCCCGAGACGGGGGACGGACGAGCAGTACTTC.

This clone was seen a single time. The rearrangement links TRBV6-4 to TRBJ2-2, with 10 nucleotides matching TRBD2. Germline V CDR1 and CDR2: MRHNA, SNTAGT. There are 20 residues in the CDR3. J lost 2 bases, V lost 0 bases, and 12 bases had no gene match. The CDR3 DNA reads TGTGCCAGCAGTGACTCGAGTCGATCTAGCGGGGGAGAAAACACCGGGGAGCTGTTTTTT. Its protein product is CASSDSSRSSGGENTGELFF.

The V and J genes are TRBV3-1 (or the pseudogene TRBV3-2) and TRBJ1-4; D gene uncertain. The CDR3 spans 16 residues. Trimming cost V 0 bases and J 0 bases, with 8 bases left between them. The germline CDR1 and CDR2 sequences are LGHDT and YNNKEL (reference sequence). The CDR3 DNA reads as TGTGCCAGCAGCCAAGATCTTCCCTCAACTAATGAAAAACTGTTTTTT. It translates to CASSQDLPSTNEKLFF.

CDR3 DNA sequence: TGTGCCAGCAGCGCCCTAGGAGGGGAGCAGTTCTTC. It encodes CASSALGGEQFF. The chain employs TRBV9 and TRBJ2-1, with D possibly matching TRBD2 (6 bases). CDR1 and CDR2 (germline): SGDLS, YYNGEE. The germline V and J ends were trimmed by 3 bases and 10 bases, with 11 bases remaining between them. The CDR3 sequence is 12 residues long.

The chain carries TRBV19 and TRBJ1-2; D is undetermined. CDR3 length equals 13 residues. Germline-derived CDR1 and CDR2 are LNHDA and SQIVND (reference sequence). The V and J ends lost 10 bases and 0 bases respectively, with 12 bases between them. CDR3 sequence: CATQDKTNYGYTF. The CDR3 nucleotides read TGTGCCACCCAAGACAAGACTAACTATGGCTACACCTTC.

This chain links TRBV7-9 with TRBJ2-7, with D possibly being TRBD1 (6 bases). Germline V CDR1 and CDR2: SEHNR, FQNEAQ (reference sequence). This CDR3 spans 14 amino acids. The V and J ends lost 5 bases and 1 base respectively, with 12 bases between them. The CDR3 region is CASSPRTVSYEQYF. In DNA, the CDR3 is TGTGCCAGCAGCCCCAGGACAGTTTCCTACGAGCAGTACTTC.